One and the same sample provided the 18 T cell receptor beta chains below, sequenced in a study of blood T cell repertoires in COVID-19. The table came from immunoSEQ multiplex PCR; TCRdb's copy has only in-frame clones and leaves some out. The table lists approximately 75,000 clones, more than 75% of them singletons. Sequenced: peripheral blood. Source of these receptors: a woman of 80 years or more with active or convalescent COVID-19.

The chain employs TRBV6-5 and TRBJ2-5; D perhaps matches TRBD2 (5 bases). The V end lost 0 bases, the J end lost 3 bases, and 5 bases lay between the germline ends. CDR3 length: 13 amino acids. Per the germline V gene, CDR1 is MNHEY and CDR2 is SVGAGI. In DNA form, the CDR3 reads TGTGCCAGCAGTTACTCCGGGGAAGAGACCCAGTACTTC. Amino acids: CASSYSGEETQYF.

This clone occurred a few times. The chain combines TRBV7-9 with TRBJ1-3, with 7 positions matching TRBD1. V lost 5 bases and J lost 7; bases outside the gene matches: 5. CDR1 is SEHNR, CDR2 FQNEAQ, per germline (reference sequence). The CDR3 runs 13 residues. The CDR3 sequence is CASSLTGSNTIYF. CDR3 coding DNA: TGTGCCAGCAGCCTGACAGGGTCGAACACCATATATTTT.

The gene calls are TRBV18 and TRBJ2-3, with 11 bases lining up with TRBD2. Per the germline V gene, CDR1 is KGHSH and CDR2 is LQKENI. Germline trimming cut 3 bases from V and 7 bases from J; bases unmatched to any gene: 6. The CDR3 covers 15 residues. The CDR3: CASSPVTSGVYTQYF. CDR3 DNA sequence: TGTGCCAGCTCACCCGTGACTAGCGGGGTATATACGCAGTATTTT.

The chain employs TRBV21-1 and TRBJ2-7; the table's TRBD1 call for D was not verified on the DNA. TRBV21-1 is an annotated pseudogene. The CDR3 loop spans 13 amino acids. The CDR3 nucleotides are TGTGCCAGCAGCGGCGGGACAGGGGGCGAGCAGTACTTC. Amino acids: CASSGGTGGEQYF.

Here the CDR3 reads CASSLEPTGTGNTDTQYF. The DNA of the CDR3 is TGCGCCAGCAGCTTAGAGCCGACCGGGACAGGGAACACAGATACGCAGTATTTT. This sequence joins TRBV5-1 and TRBJ2-3; 9 bases agree with TRBD1. This CDR3 is built from 18 residues. CDR1 and CDR2 (germline): SGHRS, YFSETQ. Trimming at V came to 2 bases and at J to 2 bases, leaving 12 bases not matched to a gene.

The CDR3 DNA reads as TGTGCCAGCAGCGTAGCTTCAGGGGCCCGCTATGGCTACACCTTC. Its translation: CASSVASGARYGYTF. The chain combines TRBV9 with TRBJ1-2, with a weak D call TRBD1 (6 bases). The CDR3 sequence is 15 residues long. V dropped 0 bases and J dropped 4 bases, with 13 bases sitting between them. The germline V gene has CDR1 SGDLS and CDR2 YYNGEE.

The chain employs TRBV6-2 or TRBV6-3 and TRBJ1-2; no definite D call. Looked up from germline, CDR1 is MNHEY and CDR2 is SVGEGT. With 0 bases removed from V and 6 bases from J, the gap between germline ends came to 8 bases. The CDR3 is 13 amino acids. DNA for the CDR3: TGTGCCAGCAGTTACTCGACTCGCAATGGCTACACCTTC. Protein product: CASSYSTRNGYTF.

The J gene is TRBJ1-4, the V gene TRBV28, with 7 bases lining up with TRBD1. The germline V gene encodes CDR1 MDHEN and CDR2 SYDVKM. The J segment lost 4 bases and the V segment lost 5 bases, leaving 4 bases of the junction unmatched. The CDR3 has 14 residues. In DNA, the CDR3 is TGTGCCAGCAGTCCGGGGACAGTTAATGAAAAACTGTTTTTT. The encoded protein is CASSPGTVNEKLFF.

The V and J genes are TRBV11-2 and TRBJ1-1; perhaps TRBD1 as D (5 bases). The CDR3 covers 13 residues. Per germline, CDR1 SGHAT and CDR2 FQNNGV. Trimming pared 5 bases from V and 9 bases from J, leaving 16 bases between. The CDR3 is CASSPSGGEKAFF. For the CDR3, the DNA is TGTGCCAGCAGCCCGTCGGGGGGTGAGAAAGCTTTCTTT.

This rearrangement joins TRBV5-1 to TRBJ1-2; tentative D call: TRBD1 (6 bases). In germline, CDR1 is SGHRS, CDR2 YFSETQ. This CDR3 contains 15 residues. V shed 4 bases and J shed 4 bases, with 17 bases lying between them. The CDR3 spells CASSTGQYGGYGYTF. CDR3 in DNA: TGCGCCAGCAGCACCGGACAGTACGGTGGCTATGGCTACACCTTC.

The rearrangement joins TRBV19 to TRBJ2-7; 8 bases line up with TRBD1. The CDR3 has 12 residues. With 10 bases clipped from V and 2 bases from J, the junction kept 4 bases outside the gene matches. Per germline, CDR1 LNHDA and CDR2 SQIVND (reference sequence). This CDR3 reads CATGQGAYEQYF. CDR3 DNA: TGTGCCACAGGACAGGGCGCCTACGAGCAGTACTTC.

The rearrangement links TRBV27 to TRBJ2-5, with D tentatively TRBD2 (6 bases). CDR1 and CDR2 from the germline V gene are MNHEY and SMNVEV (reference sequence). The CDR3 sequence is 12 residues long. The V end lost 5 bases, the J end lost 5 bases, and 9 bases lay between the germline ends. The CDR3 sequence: CASSPGEETQYF. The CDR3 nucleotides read TGTGCCAGCAGTCCGGGGGAGGAGACCCAGTACTTC.

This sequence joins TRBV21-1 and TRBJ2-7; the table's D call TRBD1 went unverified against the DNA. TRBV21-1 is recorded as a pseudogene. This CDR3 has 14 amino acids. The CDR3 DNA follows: TGTGCCAGCAGCAAGGGGCGAAGAAGCTACGAGCAGTACTTC. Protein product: CASSKGRRSYEQYF.

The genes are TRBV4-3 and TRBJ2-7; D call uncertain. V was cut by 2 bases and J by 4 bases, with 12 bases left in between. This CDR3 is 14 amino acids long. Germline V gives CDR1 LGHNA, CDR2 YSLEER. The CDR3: CASSQRLRGYEQYF. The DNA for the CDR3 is TGCGCCAGCAGCCAAAGGCTAAGAGGTTACGAGCAGTACTTC.

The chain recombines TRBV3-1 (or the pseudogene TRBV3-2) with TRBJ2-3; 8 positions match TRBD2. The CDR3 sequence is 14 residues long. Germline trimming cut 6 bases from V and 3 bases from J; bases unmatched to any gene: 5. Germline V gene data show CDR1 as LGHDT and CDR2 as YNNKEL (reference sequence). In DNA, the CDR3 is TGTGCCAGCAGTTACCGGGGGGGGACAGATACGCAGTATTTT. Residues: CASSYRGGTDTQYF.

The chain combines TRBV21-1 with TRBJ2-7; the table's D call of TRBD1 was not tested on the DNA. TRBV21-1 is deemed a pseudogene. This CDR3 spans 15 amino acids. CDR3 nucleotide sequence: TGTGCCAGCAAACCACCGGTAACAGATAGGGGTGAGCAGTACTTC. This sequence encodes CASKPPVTDRGEQYF.

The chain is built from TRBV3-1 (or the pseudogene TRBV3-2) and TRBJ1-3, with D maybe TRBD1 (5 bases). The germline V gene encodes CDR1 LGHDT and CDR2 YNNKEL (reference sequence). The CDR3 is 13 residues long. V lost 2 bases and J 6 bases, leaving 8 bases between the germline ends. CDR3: CASSQTGLNTIYF. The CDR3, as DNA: TGTGCCAGCAGCCAAACAGGCCTAAACACCATATATTTT.

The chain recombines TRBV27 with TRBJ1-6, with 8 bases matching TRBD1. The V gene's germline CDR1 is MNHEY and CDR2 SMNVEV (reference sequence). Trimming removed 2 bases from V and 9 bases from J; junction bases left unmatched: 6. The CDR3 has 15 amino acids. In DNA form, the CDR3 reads TGTGCCAGCAGTTTAAGCGCAGGGGGCTTTTCACCCCTCCACTTT. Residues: CASSLSAGGFSPLHF.